Given below is one TCR beta chain in context. What it binds is not known. Germline values: CDR1 MGHRA, CDR2 YSYEKL. Trimming took off 0 bases at V and 5 bases at J, with 7 bases between the two ends. This CDR3 is built from 13 residues. Amplification used 60 Vbeta primers and 13 Jbeta primers. Produced via immunoSEQ multiplex PCR; TCRdb's table is partial and in-frame only. This sample contains more than 45,000 clones. These data originate in a study of cytomegalovirus exposure and HLA in healthy donors. Turning to the study itself: The study's early data release held about 80 million unique TCRs from HLA-typed donors.

Study observations and caveats: Later analysis suggested links between common viral pathogens and several top significant clusters. The study listed under 200 cytomegalovirus-associated TCR beta chains.

The receptor was derived from a woman aged 55-69 years in good health and CMV-seropositive. The sample consisted of PBMCs. J is TRBJ2-5 and V is TRBV4-1; D may be TRBD2 (5 bases). DNA for the CDR3: TGCGCCAGCAGCCAAGACCGGAGGGAGACCCAGTACTTC. It is translated as CASSQDRRETQYF.